The T cell receptor beta chain described here comes from a study of blood T cell repertoires in COVID-19. Original processing methods: The assay estimated nucleated cells by amplifying reference gene primers. Generated by immunoSEQ multiplex PCR, the TCRdb table keeps only in-frame clones and is missing some. The V and J calls and the clone size are those of that table, but D and trimming were determined from the DNA. The sample holds roughly 60,000 clones, 77% seen once. The CDR3 length is 14 residues. In germline, CDR1 is SQVTM, CDR2 ANQGSEA. V trimming: 3 bases; J trimming: 5 bases; junction bases outside the gene matches: 6.

The sequence was obtained from a human donor in a cohort sampled during active COVID-19. The chain joins TRBV29-1 to TRBJ2-7, with 11 bases identical to TRBD1. The sample was peripheral blood. The CDR3 DNA is TGCAGCGTTGAGATGGGGACAGGGGGGGACGAGCAGTACTTC. Protein sequence: CSVEMGTGGDEQYF.